The T cell receptor beta chain described here comes from a study of tumor-infiltrating lymphocytes in primary liver carcinoma. Findings and limits, study-wide: Top-250-clone fractions were significantly higher in tumors than in blood (p = 0.039).

Worth noting for this clonotype: Its target is unknown.

The CDR3 has 18 amino acids. CDR1 and CDR2 from the germline V gene are SGHAT and FQNNGV. The ends lost 4 bases at V and 6 bases at J; junction bases unmatched: 17. Starting from 450 to 500 ng of total RNA, TCR beta cDNA was produced with a primer in the constant region. For TCR beta, libraries were produced by three nested multiplex PCR rounds using slightly modified ARM-PCR. TRBV1-TRBV30 forward primers and a C-beta reverse primer were used in the first two PCR rounds, which each ran for approximately 10 cycles. Each CDR3 protein gets one entry after TCRdb re-called the multiplex PCR reads with MiXCR. The sample records 300,000 to 400,000 distinct CDR3 sequences, around 60% being singletons. The researchers obtained blood RNA from unsorted whole blood and also extracted germline DNA.

This receptor was taken from a middle-aged man with primary liver carcinoma and hepatitis B virus infection. The chain employs TRBV11-2 and TRBJ2-2, with TRBD1 identical over 7 bases. Sequenced input: peripheral blood. The CDR3 DNA is TGTGCCAGCAGCTCGCTCCCCCCCGGGACAGTGAGGTCCGGGGAGCTGTTTTTT. It is translated as CASSSLPPGTVRSGELFF.